A selection of T cell receptor beta chains follows, all from one sample in a study of blood T cell repertoires in COVID-19. Produced via immunoSEQ multiplex PCR; TCRdb's table is partial and in-frame only. The data show nearly 45,000 clones, about 85% seen once. Sequencing was carried out using peripheral blood. The origin of the receptors is a woman of 80 years or more with acute or convalescent COVID-19. CDR3s include the opening cysteine and the closing phenylalanine or tryptophan. Fields, in order: V gene, clone size, D gene, J gene, CDR3 DNA, CDR3 protein. A D gene is named only where the DNA matches it firmly. Only some rows state a clone size, as once, few, many or a class for expanded clones.

v_gene: TRBV7-7; abundance: NA; d_gene: TRBD2; j_gene: TRBJ2-5; CDR3nt: TGTGCCAGCAGCTTTGGTAGCGGGAGGGCGCAAGAGACCCAGTACTTC; CDR3aa: CASSFGSGRAQETQYF
v_gene: TRBV3-1/TRBV3-2; abundance: NA; d_gene: TRBD1; j_gene: TRBJ2-7; CDR3nt: TGTGCCAGCAGTGGGGCCGGGACAGAGAGTTCGCAGCAGTACTTC; CDR3aa: CASSGAGTESSQQYF
v_gene: TRBV6-6; abundance: NA; d_gene: TRBD1; j_gene: TRBJ1-6; CDR3nt: TGTGCCAGCAGTCTAACAGGGGATAATTCACCCCTCCACTTT; CDR3aa: CASSLTGDNSPLHF
v_gene: TRBV2; abundance: once; d_gene: TRBD1; j_gene: TRBJ1-2; CDR3nt: TGTGCCAGCAGTCAGACAGGGGGCCAAGCTAACTATGGCTACACCTTC; CDR3aa: CASSQTGGQANYGYTF
v_gene: TRBV4-2; abundance: once; d_gene: TRBD2; j_gene: TRBJ2-7; CDR3nt: TGTGCCAGCAGCCAAGATGCTAGCGGGACCTCCTACGAGCAGTACTTC; CDR3aa: CASSQDASGTSYEQYF
v_gene: TRBV29-1; abundance: NA; d_gene: NA; j_gene: TRBJ2-7; CDR3nt: TGCAGCGTACCCGGGACTGGCTACGAGCAGTACTTC; CDR3aa: CSVPGTGYEQYF
v_gene: TRBV30; abundance: NA; d_gene: NA; j_gene: TRBJ1-1; CDR3nt: TGTGCCTGGAGTTATTCCCCAGGGATACCTGAAGCTTTCTTT; CDR3aa: CAWSYSPGIPEAFF
v_gene: TRBV2; abundance: NA; d_gene: NA; j_gene: TRBJ2-1; CDR3nt: TGTGCCAGCTCCCGGACTACCCTTTACAATGAGCAGTTCTTC; CDR3aa: CASSRTTLYNEQFF
v_gene: TRBV29-1; abundance: NA; d_gene: TRBD1; j_gene: TRBJ2-7; CDR3nt: TGCAGCGTAAGGACAGGAGGTCCCTACGAGCAGTACTTC; CDR3aa: CSVRTGGPYEQYF
v_gene: TRBV4-1; abundance: NA; d_gene: TRBD2; j_gene: TRBJ2-1; CDR3nt: TGCGCCAGCAGCCAAGGATTGGGACTAGCGGAAAATGAGCAGTTCTTC; CDR3aa: CASSQGLGLAENEQFF
v_gene: TRBV7-9; abundance: NA; d_gene: NA; j_gene: TRBJ1-2; CDR3nt: TGTGCCAGCAGCATCCCGGCGGGTGGCTACACCTTC; CDR3aa: CASSIPAGGYTF
v_gene: TRBV14; abundance: NA; d_gene: NA; j_gene: TRBJ2-5; CDR3nt: TGTGCCAGCAGCCAATTGGCTCCCTTGAAAGAGACCCAGTACTTC; CDR3aa: CASSQLAPLKETQYF
v_gene: TRBV10-3; abundance: few; d_gene: TRBD2; j_gene: TRBJ2-3; CDR3nt: TGTGCCATCAGTCCGGGACTAGCTGTTTCAGATACGCAGTATTTT; CDR3aa: CAISPGLAVSDTQYF
v_gene: TRBV9; abundance: NA; d_gene: NA; j_gene: TRBJ2-7; CDR3nt: TGTGCCAGCAGCGTCCGACAGGCCGGGGGGGAGCAGTACTTC; CDR3aa: CASSVRQAGGEQYF
v_gene: TRBV2; abundance: NA; d_gene: NA; j_gene: TRBJ2-7; CDR3nt: TGTGCCAGCAGTGATGGGGCCTCGACCTACGAGCAGTACTTC; CDR3aa: CASSDGASTYEQYF
v_gene: TRBV30; abundance: NA; d_gene: NA; j_gene: TRBJ1-1; CDR3nt: TGTGCCTGGAGTGTTTCGGCAGACATGAACACTGAAGCTTTCTTT; CDR3aa: CAWSVSADMNTEAFF
v_gene: TRBV6-1; abundance: NA; d_gene: NA; j_gene: TRBJ1-1; CDR3nt: TGTGCCAGCAGTGAATTGGGGGGGAAAACTGAAGCTTTCTTT; CDR3aa: CASSELGGKTEAFF
v_gene: TRBV27; abundance: NA; d_gene: NA; j_gene: TRBJ1-2; CDR3nt: TGTGCCAGCAGCCCTCTTCAGGCGCCCTATGGCTACACCTTC; CDR3aa: CASSPLQAPYGYTF
v_gene: TRBV28; abundance: NA; d_gene: NA; j_gene: TRBJ2-4; CDR3nt: TGTGCCAGCAGTTTACGGGGAGGCATTCAGTACTTC; CDR3aa: CASSLRGGIQYF
v_gene: TRBV28; abundance: NA; d_gene: NA; j_gene: TRBJ2-6; CDR3nt: TGTGCCAGCTGTCAGGGGAGCTCTGGGGCCAACGTCCTGACTTTC; CDR3aa: CASCQGSSGANVLTF
v_gene: TRBV19; abundance: NA; d_gene: NA; j_gene: TRBJ1-1; CDR3nt: TGTGCCAGTACCCGAGGGTCAGGGCAGGGGACTGAAGCTTTCTTT; CDR3aa: CASTRGSGQGTEAFF
v_gene: TRBV5-6; abundance: NA; d_gene: NA; j_gene: TRBJ1-1; CDR3nt: TGTGCCAGCAGCTTAGGGGAAGTCAATGAAGCTTTCTTT; CDR3aa: CASSLGEVNEAFF
v_gene: TRBV12-3/TRBV12-4; abundance: NA; d_gene: NA; j_gene: TRBJ1-1; CDR3nt: TGTGCCAGCAGTTTAAACAGGGACACTGAAGCTTTCTTT; CDR3aa: CASSLNRDTEAFF
v_gene: TRBV5-1; abundance: NA; d_gene: NA; j_gene: TRBJ1-5; CDR3nt: TGCGCCAGCAGTTGGGACTTCCGGGACAATCAGCCCCAGCATTTT; CDR3aa: CASSWDFRDNQPQHF
v_gene: TRBV29-1; abundance: NA; d_gene: TRBD1; j_gene: TRBJ2-1; CDR3nt: TGCAGCGTTGAAAAGGGGGCGCGTCCGAATGAGCAGTTCTTC; CDR3aa: CSVEKGARPNEQFF
v_gene: TRBV3-1/TRBV3-2; abundance: NA; d_gene: NA; j_gene: TRBJ1-4; CDR3nt: TGTGCCAGCAGCCAAGGAGAAAGATCGGAAAAACTGTTTTTT; CDR3aa: CASSQGERSEKLFF
v_gene: TRBV6-4; abundance: NA; d_gene: NA; j_gene: TRBJ1-5; CDR3nt: TGTGCCAGCAGTGGCAGGGATAGCAATCAGCCCCAGCATTTT; CDR3aa: CASSGRDSNQPQHF
v_gene: TRBV4-2; abundance: NA; d_gene: TRBD1; j_gene: TRBJ2-7; CDR3nt: TGTGCCAGCAACGGACAGGGAGCCTACGAGCAGTACTTC; CDR3aa: CASNGQGAYEQYF
v_gene: TRBV7-2; abundance: NA; d_gene: TRBD2; j_gene: TRBJ2-3; CDR3nt: TGTGCCAGCAGCTTAGGGACTAGCGGGAGTGATACGCAGTATTTT; CDR3aa: CASSLGTSGSDTQYF
v_gene: TRBV3-1/TRBV3-2; abundance: NA; d_gene: TRBD2; j_gene: TRBJ2-5; CDR3nt: TGTGCCAGCAGCCACAGCGGGAGCTACGCGGCGACCCAGTACTTC; CDR3aa: CASSHSGSYAATQYF
v_gene: TRBV5-4; abundance: NA; d_gene: TRBD2; j_gene: TRBJ2-1; CDR3nt: TGTGCCAGCAGACTAGCGGGCTACAATGAGCAGTTCTTC; CDR3aa: CASRLAGYNEQFF
v_gene: TRBV5-4; abundance: NA; d_gene: NA; j_gene: TRBJ1-1; CDR3nt: TGTGCCAGCAGCACGATCACAGGGAACACTGAAGCTTTCTTT; CDR3aa: CASSTITGNTEAFF
v_gene: TRBV19; abundance: NA; d_gene: NA; j_gene: TRBJ1-1; CDR3nt: TGTGCCAGTAGAGGCGGGAGGGAAAGGGGGACTGAAGCTTTCTTT; CDR3aa: CASRGGRERGTEAFF
v_gene: TRBV5-5; abundance: NA; d_gene: TRBD2; j_gene: TRBJ2-5; CDR3nt: TGTGCCAGCAGATCGGGACTAGCGGGAGTGAAACAAGAGACCCAGTACTTC; CDR3aa: CASRSGLAGVKQETQYF
v_gene: TRBV23-1; abundance: once; d_gene: NA; j_gene: TRBJ2-1; CDR3nt: TGCGCCAGCCCCCCTCCCAATGAGCAGTTCTTC; CDR3aa: CASPPPNEQFF
v_gene: TRBV3-1/TRBV3-2; abundance: NA; d_gene: TRBD2; j_gene: TRBJ2-1; CDR3nt: TGTGCCAGCAGCCAACCGGGACTAGCCCTTAATGAGCAGTTCTTC; CDR3aa: CASSQPGLALNEQFF
v_gene: TRBV7-8; abundance: NA; d_gene: TRBD2; j_gene: TRBJ2-1; CDR3nt: TGTGCCAGCACCCCTTCTAGCGGGAGGACTAATGAGCAGTTCTTC; CDR3aa: CASTPSSGRTNEQFF
v_gene: TRBV28; abundance: NA; d_gene: TRBD1; j_gene: TRBJ1-2; CDR3nt: TGTGCCAGCAGTGGCGACAGGGGGCACTATGGCTACACCTTC; CDR3aa: CASSGDRGHYGYTF
v_gene: TRBV28; abundance: NA; d_gene: NA; j_gene: TRBJ2-7; CDR3nt: TGTGCCAGCAGTTGGAGCGGAGGGGACTACGAGCAGTACTTC; CDR3aa: CASSWSGGDYEQYF
v_gene: TRBV19; abundance: once; d_gene: NA; j_gene: TRBJ1-5; CDR3nt: TGTGCCAGTAGTATAACTATTTGGGGTCGGGGTCGGGGGACGCCCCAGCATTTT; CDR3aa: CASSITIWGRGRGTPQHF
v_gene: TRBV2; abundance: few; d_gene: TRBD1; j_gene: TRBJ2-4; CDR3nt: TGTGCCAGCAGTGTAGAGCTTCTCGGACAGGGAAACATTCAGTACTTC; CDR3aa: CASSVELLGQGNIQYF
v_gene: TRBV11-3; abundance: NA; d_gene: NA; j_gene: TRBJ2-1; CDR3nt: TGTGCCAGCAGCTCCCTCCATGAGGGCCAAGGGAATGAGCAGTTCTTC; CDR3aa: CASSSLHEGQGNEQFF
v_gene: TRBV6-5; abundance: NA; d_gene: NA; j_gene: TRBJ2-7; CDR3nt: TGTGCCAGCAGTTACGGAGGCCTCAGGAGCTCCTACGAGCAGTACTTC; CDR3aa: CASSYGGLRSSYEQYF
v_gene: TRBV28; abundance: NA; d_gene: NA; j_gene: TRBJ2-5; CDR3nt: TGTGCCAGCAGCGGGGTCATCCCCACTAGCCCAGGCTACCAAGAGACCCAGTACTTC; CDR3aa: CASSGVIPTSPGYQETQYF
v_gene: TRBV19; abundance: NA; d_gene: NA; j_gene: TRBJ1-4; CDR3nt: TGTGCCAGTATGAGGTCAGGGATTGGTGAAAAACTGTTTTTT; CDR3aa: CASMRSGIGEKLFF
v_gene: TRBV5-4; abundance: NA; d_gene: TRBD2; j_gene: TRBJ2-5; CDR3nt: TGTGCCAGCTCCAGACTAGCGGGAGGCGTAGAGACCCAGTACTTC; CDR3aa: CASSRLAGGVETQYF
v_gene: TRBV6-5; abundance: NA; d_gene: TRBD1; j_gene: TRBJ1-1; CDR3nt: TGTGCCAGCACCATAGACAGGGGAAACACTGAAGCTTTCTTT; CDR3aa: CASTIDRGNTEAFF
v_gene: TRBV7-2; abundance: NA; d_gene: TRBD2; j_gene: TRBJ2-2; CDR3nt: TGTGCCAGCAGCTTAGATGCCCGAGCGGGAGTCACCGGGGAGCTGTTTTTT; CDR3aa: CASSLDARAGVTGELFF
v_gene: TRBV15; abundance: NA; d_gene: TRBD2; j_gene: TRBJ2-1; CDR3nt: TGTGCCACCAGCATGGAAATCCTGACTAGCCATGAGCAGTTCTTC; CDR3aa: CATSMEILTSHEQFF
v_gene: TRBV19; abundance: NA; d_gene: TRBD2; j_gene: TRBJ2-7; CDR3nt: TGTGCCAGTAGCGCAACGCCGGGACTGAGCGGGAGGGCTGCCCCCTACGAGCAGTACTTC; CDR3aa: CASSATPGLSGRAAPYEQYF
v_gene: TRBV7-2; abundance: NA; d_gene: NA; j_gene: TRBJ1-5; CDR3nt: TGTGCCAGCAGCTTATCCTATCAGGGCAATCAGCCCCAGCATTTT; CDR3aa: CASSLSYQGNQPQHF
v_gene: TRBV19; abundance: NA; d_gene: TRBD2; j_gene: TRBJ2-1; CDR3nt: TGTGCCAGTAGTCCCCGGGGGATTAGCGGGAGGGCCGGGTATGAGCAGTTCTTC; CDR3aa: CASSPRGISGRAGYEQFF